This T cell receptor beta chain was sequenced during a study of cytotoxic CD8 clonotypes in ibrutinib-treated CLL. TCRdb keeps only in-frame clones here, not all; method: immunoSEQ multiplex PCR. The sample lists roughly 110,000 clones, 58% occurring once. The ends were cut back, 0 bases at V and 2 bases at J, with 11 bases in the middle. Germline CDR1 SGHNT, CDR2 YYREEE (reference sequence). There are 15 residues in the CDR3. The sample here was PBMCs, taken after 24 months of ibrutinib treatment. This receptor was taken from a human donor with chronic lymphocytic leukemia. The rearrangement uses TRBV5-4 and TRBJ1-1, with a tentative D call TRBD1 (5 bases). The CDR3 spells CASSLAGTRNTEAFF. CDR3 nucleotides: TGTGCCAGCAGCTTGGCCGGGACGAGAAACACTGAAGCTTTCTTT.